The rows below give T cell receptor beta chains drawn from one sample of a study of PD-1 blockade in mismatch repair-deficient tumors. Repertoires were generated with immunoSEQ multiplex PCR, while TCRdb's copy carries only in-frame clones and drops some. The repertoire holds 15,000 to 25,000 clones, with over 75% as singletons. Material: PBMCs, obtained 52 weeks after starting pembrolizumab. The receptors were gathered from an adult with mismatch repair-deficient cancer. The CDR3 runs from the conserved cysteine through the conserved F or W. The order of the fields is D gene, J gene, clone size, V gene, CDR3 protein, CDR3 DNA. A D gene is named only where the DNA matches it firmly. Some rows mark clone size as missing; the rest say once, few, many or name a class of expanded clone.

D: TRBD2; J: TRBJ2-7; size: -; V: TRBV6-1; CDR3: CASRGFLAGTYEQYF; DNA: TGTGCCAGCAGGGGGTTCCTAGCGGGGACCTACGAGCAGTACTTC
D: TRBD2; J: TRBJ2-1; size: -; V: TRBV9; CDR3: CASSAGTSGLVGEQFF; DNA: TGTGCCAGCAGCGCCGGGACTAGCGGACTGGTGGGTGAGCAGTTCTTC
D: -; J: TRBJ1-1; size: once; V: TRBV15; CDR3: CATSREQGKAFF; DNA: TGTGCCACCAGCAGAGAACAGGGTAAAGCTTTCTTT
D: TRBD2; J: TRBJ2-1; size: -; V: TRBV6-9; CDR3: CASSPLSGGYNEQFF; DNA: TGTGCCAGCAGCCCCCTCTCGGGAGGATACAATGAGCAGTTCTTC
D: -; J: TRBJ1-1; size: -; V: TRBV10-3; CDR3: CAISELRADTEAFF; DNA: TGTGCCATCAGTGAATTGAGGGCAGACACTGAAGCTTTCTTT
D: -; J: TRBJ1-2; size: few; V: TRBV5-6; CDR3: CASSLFPSNYGYTF; DNA: TGTGCCAGCAGCTTGTTCCCCAGTAACTATGGCTACACCTTC
D: TRBD2; J: TRBJ2-7; size: -; V: TRBV30; CDR3: CAWRASGIYEQYF; DNA: TGTGCCTGGAGAGCTAGCGGGATCTACGAGCAGTACTTC
D: -; J: TRBJ1-2; size: once; V: TRBV2; CDR3: CASISGDGYTF; DNA: TGTGCCAGCATTTCAGGGGATGGCTACACCTTC
D: TRBD1; J: TRBJ2-5; size: few; V: TRBV6-1; CDR3: CASSPGQGAIETQYF; DNA: TGTGCCAGCAGTCCCGGACAGGGAGCGATAGAGACCCAGTACTTC
D: TRBD1; J: TRBJ2-7; size: -; V: TRBV5-1; CDR3: CASSQGQGAHEQYF; DNA: TGCGCCAGCAGCCAGGGCCAGGGGGCCCACGAGCAGTACTTC
D: TRBD1; J: TRBJ1-4; size: once; V: TRBV5-8; CDR3: CASSSTGGPVEKLFF; DNA: TGTGCCAGCAGTTCGACAGGGGGACCAGTTGAAAAACTGTTTTTT
D: -; J: TRBJ1-5; size: -; V: TRBV9; CDR3: CASSVNGGEQPQHF; DNA: TGTGCCAGCAGCGTAAACGGGGGGGAACAGCCCCAGCATTTT
D: TRBD1; J: TRBJ2-4; size: -; V: TRBV7-3; CDR3: CASSPIRDRKNIQYF; DNA: TGTGCCAGCAGCCCCATCCGGGACAGAAAAAACATTCAGTACTTC
D: -; J: TRBJ2-7; size: -; V: TRBV5-1; CDR3: CASSLFGASDEQYF; DNA: TGCGCCAGCAGCTTGTTTGGGGCTTCGGACGAGCAGTACTTC
D: -; J: TRBJ2-3; size: -; V: TRBV5-1; CDR3: CASSLNRADTQYF; DNA: TGCGCCAGCAGCTTGAACCGCGCAGATACGCAGTATTTT
D: TRBD1; J: TRBJ1-2; size: -; V: TRBV5-8; CDR3: CASSLVGRGRYGYTF; DNA: TGTGCCAGCAGCTTGGTTGGCAGGGGGCGGTATGGCTACACCTTC
D: TRBD2; J: TRBJ2-5; size: -; V: TRBV6-1; CDR3: CASSGLAGSQETQYF; DNA: TGTGCCAGCAGTGGACTAGCGGGAAGTCAAGAGACCCAGTACTTC
D: -; J: TRBJ2-1; size: few; V: TRBV28; CDR3: CASISRERYNEQFF; DNA: TGTGCCAGCATCTCACGGGAGCGCTACAATGAGCAGTTCTTC
D: TRBD1; J: TRBJ2-7; size: -; V: TRBV5-1; CDR3: CASRTGTGGVEQYF; DNA: TGCGCCAGCAGGACCGGGACAGGGGGGGTCGAGCAGTACTTC
D: TRBD2; J: TRBJ2-1; size: -; V: TRBV25-1; CDR3: CASKGRAPGGYQFF; DNA: TGTGCCAGCAAAGGAAGAGCCCCGGGGGGGTATCAGTTCTTC
D: -; J: TRBJ2-3; size: -; V: TRBV28; CDR3: CASRANRGTDTQYF; DNA: TGTGCCAGCAGAGCGAACAGAGGGACAGATACGCAGTATTTT
D: -; J: TRBJ1-4; size: -; V: TRBV10-2; CDR3: CASSGQANEKLFF; DNA: TGCGCCAGCAGTGGGCAGGCTAATGAAAAACTGTTTTTT
D: -; J: TRBJ2-3; size: -; V: TRBV28; CDR3: CASSFRGRTDTQYF; DNA: TGTGCCAGCAGTTTCCGTGGGAGAACAGATACGCAGTATTTT
D: -; J: TRBJ1-2; size: -; V: TRBV2; CDR3: CASGFQRSYGYTF; DNA: TGTGCCAGCGGATTTCAGCGGAGCTATGGCTACACCTTC
D: -; J: TRBJ1-1; size: -; V: TRBV5-5; CDR3: CASSLWTDTEAFF; DNA: TGTGCCAGCAGCTTGTGGACAGACACTGAAGCTTTCTTT
D: TRBD2; J: TRBJ2-1; size: -; V: TRBV28; CDR3: CASSNPGGTSGGYNEQFF; DNA: TGTGCCAGCAGTAACCCTGGGGGGACTAGCGGGGGCTACAATGAGCAGTTCTTC
D: TRBD2; J: TRBJ2-1; size: -; V: TRBV2; CDR3: CASRTGGSYNEQFF; DNA: TGTGCCAGCAGGACGGGGGGCTCCTACAATGAGCAGTTCTTC
D: TRBD1; J: TRBJ2-1; size: -; V: TRBV7-7; CDR3: CASSQGQMDEQFF; DNA: TGTGCTAGCAGCCAGGGACAGATGGATGAGCAGTTCTTC
D: -; J: TRBJ1-4; size: -; V: TRBV18; CDR3: CASSPNQASGNEKLFF; DNA: TGTGCCAGCTCACCTAACCAGGCGTCAGGGAATGAAAAACTGTTTTTT
D: -; J: TRBJ1-5; size: -; V: TRBV27; CDR3: CESRGLGSNQPQHF; DNA: TGTGAGTCCAGGGGCCTCGGTAGCAATCAGCCCCAGCATTTT
D: TRBD1; J: TRBJ2-5; size: -; V: TRBV9; CDR3: CASSGGQGAGETQYF; DNA: TGTGCCAGCAGCGGGGGACAGGGGGCGGGGGAGACCCAGTACTTC
D: -; J: TRBJ1-1; size: -; V: TRBV5-1; CDR3: CASSRTSGFGTEAFF; DNA: TGCGCCAGCAGTCGAACCTCGGGTTTCGGGACTGAAGCTTTCTTT
D: -; J: TRBJ1-1; size: -; V: TRBV9; CDR3: CASSVVSNMNTEAFF; DNA: TGTGCCAGCAGCGTAGTGTCCAACATGAACACTGAAGCTTTCTTT
D: -; J: TRBJ2-5; size: -; V: TRBV5-1; CDR3: CASSLSGSLQETQYF; DNA: TGCGCCAGCAGCTTGTCTGGGAGTCTACAAGAGACCCAGTACTTC
D: -; J: TRBJ2-5; size: -; V: TRBV5-8; CDR3: CASSLYFTGKTQYF; DNA: TGTGCCAGCAGCTTGTATTTTACGGGGAAGACCCAGTACTTC
D: -; J: TRBJ2-2; size: once; V: TRBV6-5; CDR3: CASSPPGGTGELFF; DNA: TGTGCCAGCAGTCCCCCCGGAGGGACCGGGGAGCTGTTTTTT
D: -; J: TRBJ2-2; size: -; V: TRBV19; CDR3: CASSIFGEDGELFF; DNA: TGTGCCAGTAGTATATTTGGGGAGGACGGGGAGCTGTTTTTT
D: -; J: TRBJ2-7; size: -; V: TRBV5-1; CDR3: CASSLAGDSSYEQYF; DNA: TGCGCCAGCAGCTTGGCAGGGGATTCCTCCTACGAGCAGTACTTC
D: TRBD1; J: TRBJ1-5; size: -; V: TRBV28; CDR3: CASSPGQGWSQPQHF; DNA: TGTGCCAGCAGTCCCGGACAGGGATGGAGTCAGCCCCAGCATTTT
D: -; J: TRBJ2-1; size: -; V: TRBV5-1; CDR3: CASSYRVGQISYNEQFF; DNA: TGCGCCAGCAGCTACCGAGTCGGACAGATCTCCTACAATGAGCAGTTCTTC
D: -; J: TRBJ2-7; size: few; V: TRBV28; CDR3: CASTHQRPGSYEQYF; DNA: TGTGCCAGCACCCACCAAAGACCGGGCTCCTACGAGCAGTACTTC
D: -; J: TRBJ2-2; size: -; V: TRBV28; CDR3: CASSLTATNTGELFF; DNA: TGTGCCAGCAGTTTGACAGCTACGAACACCGGGGAGCTGTTTTTT
D: -; J: TRBJ2-1; size: -; V: TRBV13; CDR3: CASSLGRNEQFF; DNA: TGTGCCAGCAGCTTAGGCAGGAATGAGCAGTTCTTC
D: TRBD2; J: TRBJ2-5; size: -; V: TRBV5-6; CDR3: CASRDRTSGRWGQETQYF; DNA: TGTGCCAGCAGGGACCGGACTAGCGGGAGGTGGGGCCAAGAGACCCAGTACTTC
D: -; J: TRBJ2-7; size: -; V: TRBV4-1; CDR3: CASSQAGGTLYEQYF; DNA: TGCGCCAGCAGCCAAGCTGGCGGGACCCTCTACGAGCAGTACTTC
D: -; J: TRBJ2-3; size: -; V: TRBV7-9; CDR3: CASSLVRGGPNTQYF; DNA: TGTGCCAGCAGCTTAGTCAGGGGAGGGCCAAATACGCAGTATTTT
D: -; J: TRBJ1-2; size: -; V: TRBV5-1; CDR3: CASSFGSIRNYGYTF; DNA: TGCGCCAGCAGCTTCGGTTCCATCCGTAACTATGGCTACACCTTC
D: TRBD2; J: TRBJ2-1; size: -; V: TRBV28; CDR3: CASSPGGGLGNNEQFF; DNA: TGTGCCAGCAGTCCCGGGGGGGGTTTGGGAAACAATGAGCAGTTCTTC
D: -; J: TRBJ2-1; size: -; V: TRBV7-2; CDR3: CASSLRTLTGSYNEQFF; DNA: TGTGCCAGCAGCTTGCGGACGCTCACAGGGTCCTACAATGAGCAGTTCTTC
D: TRBD2; J: TRBJ2-5; size: -; V: TRBV18; CDR3: CASSPTVLAGLQETQYF; DNA: TGTGCCAGCTCACCGACTGTCCTAGCGGGGCTCCAAGAGACCCAGTACTTC
D: -; J: TRBJ2-7; size: few; V: TRBV28; CDR3: CASSLFVGAYEQYF; DNA: TGTGCCAGCAGTTTATTCGTCGGAGCCTACGAGCAGTACTTC
D: -; J: TRBJ1-1; size: -; V: TRBV5-1; CDR3: CASSLRWTIKANTEAFF; DNA: TGCGCCAGCAGCTTAAGGTGGACAATTAAGGCGAACACTGAAGCTTTCTTT
D: TRBD1; J: TRBJ2-1; size: -; V: TRBV28; CDR3: CASSATGVGFF; DNA: TGTGCCAGCAGTGCGACAGGGGTCGGGTTCTTC
D: -; J: TRBJ1-1; size: -; V: TRBV2; CDR3: CASSEVPQGPAFF; DNA: TGTGCCAGCAGTGAAGTCCCACAGGGTCCGGCTTTCTTT
D: TRBD2; J: TRBJ2-5; size: -; V: TRBV11-1; CDR3: CASSFSSGRGETQYF; DNA: TGTGCCAGCAGCTTTTCTAGCGGGAGGGGAGAGACCCAGTACTTC
D: TRBD2; J: TRBJ2-7; size: few; V: TRBV19; CDR3: CASSLLAGLYEQYF; DNA: TGTGCCAGTAGTTTACTAGCGGGGCTTTACGAGCAGTACTTC
D: -; J: TRBJ1-1; size: -; V: TRBV29-1; CDR3: CSGMDSEAFF; DNA: TGCAGCGGAATGGACAGCGAAGCTTTCTTT